This TCR beta chain was sequenced during a study of blood T cell repertoires in COVID-19. Sequencing was performed with immunoSEQ multiplex PCR; in TCRdb, only in-frame clones are kept and a portion is missing. The sample lists about 200,000 clones, roughly 86% seen once, with 1.5% to 2% in the top ten. The CDR3 runs 12 residues. The germline V gene has CDR1 SNHLY and CDR2 FYNNEI. Trimming cost V 8 bases and J 6 bases, with 11 bases left between them. This TCR derives from a man in his late teens or twenties with active or convalescent COVID-19. The material sequenced was peripheral blood. J is TRBJ2-1 and V is TRBV2, with D hard to call. DNA of the CDR3: TGTGCCAGCGGGCCGTGGGCCAATGAGCAGTTCTTC. Translated, it gives CASGPWANEQFF.